Below, one T cell receptor (beta chain) is given with its context. The data belong to a study of cytomegalovirus exposure and HLA in healthy donors. This PCR relied on a set of 60 Vbeta primers and 13 Jbeta primers. Using immunoSEQ multiplex PCR, the repertoire was profiled, and TCRdb retains in-frame clones only, with some absent. The table gives 90,000 to 100,000 clones; the top ten clones make up under 4.5% of it. The germline CDR1 and CDR2 sequences are SGHTA and FQGNSA. The CDR3 spans 16 residues. V trimming: 1 base; J trimming: 5 bases; junction bases outside the gene matches: 2. Sequencing used PBMCs. This chain uses TRBV7-2 with TRBJ2-3; 14 bases fit TRBD2. This TCR was recovered from a woman in her 30s in good health and CMV-seronegative. The CDR3 bases are TGTGCCAGCAGCTTAGGACTAGCGGGGGGGCAAGATACGCAGTATTTT. This sequence encodes CASSLGLAGGQDTQYF.